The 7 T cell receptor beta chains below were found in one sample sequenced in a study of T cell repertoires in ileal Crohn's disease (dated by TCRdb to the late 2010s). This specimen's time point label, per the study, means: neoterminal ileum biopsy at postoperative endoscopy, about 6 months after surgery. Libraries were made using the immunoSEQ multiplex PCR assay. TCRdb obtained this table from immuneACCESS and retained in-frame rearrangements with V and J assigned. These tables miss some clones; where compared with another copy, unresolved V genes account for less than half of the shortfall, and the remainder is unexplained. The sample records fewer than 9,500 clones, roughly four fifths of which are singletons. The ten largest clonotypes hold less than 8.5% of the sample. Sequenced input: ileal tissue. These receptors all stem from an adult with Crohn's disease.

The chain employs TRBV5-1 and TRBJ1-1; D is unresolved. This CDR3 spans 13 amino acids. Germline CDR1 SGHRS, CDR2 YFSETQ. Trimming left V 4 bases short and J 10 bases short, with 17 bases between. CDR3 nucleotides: TGCGCCAGCAGCCCGGAGCCGACGGGAGGAGCTTTCTTT. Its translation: CASSPEPTGGAFF.

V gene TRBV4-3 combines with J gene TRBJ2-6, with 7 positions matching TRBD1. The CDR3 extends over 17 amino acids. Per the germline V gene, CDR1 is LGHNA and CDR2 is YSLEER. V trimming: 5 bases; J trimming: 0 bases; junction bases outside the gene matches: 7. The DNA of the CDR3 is TGCGCCAGCAGCTCCGGGACAGTCGTCTCTGGGGCCAACGTCCTGACTTTC. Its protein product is CASSSGTVVSGANVLTF.

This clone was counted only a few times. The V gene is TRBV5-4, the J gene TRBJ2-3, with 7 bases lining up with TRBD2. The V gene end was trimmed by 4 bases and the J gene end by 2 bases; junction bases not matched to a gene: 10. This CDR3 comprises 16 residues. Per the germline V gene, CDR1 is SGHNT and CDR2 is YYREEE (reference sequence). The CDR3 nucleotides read TGTGCCAGCAGCCCGGCAAGCGGGGTACACACAGATACGCAGTATTTT. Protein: CASSPASGVHTDTQYF.

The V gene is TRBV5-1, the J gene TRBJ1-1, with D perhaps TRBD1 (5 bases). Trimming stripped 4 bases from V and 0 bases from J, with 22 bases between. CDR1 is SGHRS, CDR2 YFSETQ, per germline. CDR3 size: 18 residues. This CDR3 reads CASSHLTASLGMNTEAFF. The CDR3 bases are TGCGCCAGCAGCCACCTGACAGCCTCTTTGGGGATGAACACTGAAGCTTTCTTT.

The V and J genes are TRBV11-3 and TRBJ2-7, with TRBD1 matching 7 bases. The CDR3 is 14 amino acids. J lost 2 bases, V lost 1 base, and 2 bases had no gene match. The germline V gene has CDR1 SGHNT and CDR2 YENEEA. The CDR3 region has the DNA TGTGCCAGCAGCTTAGTGGGGACAGCCTACGAGCAGTACTTC. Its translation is CASSLVGTAYEQYF.

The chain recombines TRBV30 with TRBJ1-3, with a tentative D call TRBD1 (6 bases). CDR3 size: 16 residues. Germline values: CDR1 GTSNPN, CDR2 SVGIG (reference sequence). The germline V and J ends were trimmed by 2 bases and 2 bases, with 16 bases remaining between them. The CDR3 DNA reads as TGTGCCTGGAGTCCTACAACAGGGCTAACTGGAAACACCATATATTTT. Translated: CAWSPTTGLTGNTIYF.

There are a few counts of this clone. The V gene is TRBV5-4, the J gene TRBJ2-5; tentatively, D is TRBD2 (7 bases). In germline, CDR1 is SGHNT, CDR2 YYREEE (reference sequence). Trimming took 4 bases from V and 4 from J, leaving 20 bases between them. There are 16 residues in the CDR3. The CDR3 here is CASSREHAGAGETQYF. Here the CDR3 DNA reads TGTGCCAGCAGCAGAGAACACGCGGGGGCGGGAGAGACCCAGTACTTC.